The rows below give T cell receptor beta chains drawn from one sample of a study of identical twins. TCRdb reanalysed the 5' RACE reads using MiXCR and keeps one entry per CDR3 protein. Of roughly 720,000 distinct CDR3 sequences in the sample, 15% to 20% were seen once. The sample was also linked to a second study, of T cells expressing NK-cell markers.

The sequencing sample was made of PBMCs. The receptors shown here come from a woman between 18 and 29 years old in good health. The conserved cysteine and the conserved F or W are not part of the CDR3 here. The D gene is left open where the match is weak.

j_call,d_call,v_call,cdr3_aa
TRBJ1-3,-,TRBV10-3,AIRGSSSGNTIY
TRBJ2-3,-,TRBV3-1,ASSVRLARDTQY
TRBJ2-1,TRBD2,TRBV6-2/TRBV6-3,ASSYGPSGRGEQF
TRBJ2-7,TRBD1,TRBV12-3/TRBV12-4,ASAMGQGGPYEQY
TRBJ2-1,TRBD2,TRBV7-9,ASSISGGGADEQF
TRBJ2-5,-,TRBV18,ASSPFGDAGETQY
TRBJ2-5,TRBD2,TRBV6-2/TRBV6-3,ASSYSGSLETQY
TRBJ2-3,-,TRBV5-5,ASSLAYWGYTDTQY
TRBJ2-1,-,TRBV4-3,ASSQGVGRYNEQF
TRBJ1-1,TRBD1,TRBV12-3/TRBV12-4,ASTTGWGTEAF
TRBJ2-3,-,TRBV9,ASSVRGTDTQY
TRBJ2-5,TRBD1,TRBV4-3,ASSQGTGGAQETQY
TRBJ2-1,TRBD2,TRBV7-9,ASSLLAGGPRVQF
TRBJ2-1,-,TRBV4-1,ASSQDGLDYNEQF
TRBJ1-1,-,TRBV5-1,ASSPGDVAEAF
TRBJ2-5,TRBD1,TRBV3-1,ASSYYRGRTETQY
TRBJ1-2,-,TRBV25-1,ASSGINYGYT
TRBJ2-1,-,TRBV7-8,ASSLWGPTYGEQF
TRBJ2-1,TRBD2,TRBV5-1,ASSSPGLGGVNEQF
TRBJ1-2,-,TRBV7-9,ASSSRGINYGYT
TRBJ2-5,-,TRBV25-1,ASSESGTLETQY
TRBJ2-3,-,TRBV5-5,ASSSTNRKLTDTQY
TRBJ2-7,-,TRBV3-1,ASSPRGGYLCEQY
TRBJ1-4,TRBD1,TRBV7-8,ASRPTGGQLEKLF
TRBJ1-5,-,TRBV5-1,ASAGEGGQPQH
TRBJ2-7,TRBD2,TRBV27,ASSPGTSVFYEQY
TRBJ1-6,TRBD1,TRBV3-1,ASSHRRGQGANSPLH
TRBJ1-5,TRBD1,TRBV6-1,ASSPDRAGQPQH
TRBJ1-1,TRBD1,TRBV6-5,ASSDRAGEAF
TRBJ2-3,-,TRBV25-1,ATHGGPDTQY
TRBJ1-4,-,TRBV7-9,ASSFLGGEKLF
TRBJ2-3,-,TRBV20-1,SAGEVLDTQY
TRBJ2-2,-,TRBV7-6,ASSFQGLNAGELF
TRBJ2-2,TRBD2,TRBV11-3,ASSRLAGGYTGELF
TRBJ2-7,-,TRBV7-9,ASSLSNTWYGEQY
TRBJ2-7,-,TRBV11-2,ASSLSTPSYEQY
TRBJ2-3,-,TRBV7-8,ASSPNRQRRRDTQY
TRBJ2-3,TRBD2,TRBV12-3/TRBV12-4,ASSLGGGSADTQY
TRBJ1-1,-,TRBV12-3/TRBV12-4,ASSHDPAGTEAF
TRBJ1-6,-,TRBV7-2,ASSGGAGRNSPLH
TRBJ2-1,-,TRBV5-1,ASSLDLPAEQF
TRBJ2-2,-,TRBV15,ATSSDLNHANTGELF
TRBJ2-3,-,TRBV9,ASSSLVTDTQY
TRBJ2-1,-,TRBV6-6,ASSYRLEQF
TRBJ2-1,-,TRBV5-1,ASSATPTYNEQF
TRBJ2-5,TRBD2,TRBV7-2,ASSPWTSHQETQY
TRBJ2-7,-,TRBV3-1,ASSQDRLSYEQY
TRBJ2-5,-,TRBV5-1,ASSLFPGHSYFQETQY
TRBJ2-5,TRBD2,TRBV12-3/TRBV12-4,ASSSQRQRGGPETQY
TRBJ1-1,TRBD1,TRBV9,ASSPDRAITEAF
TRBJ1-4,-,TRBV12-3/TRBV12-4,ASSLGLKLF
TRBJ2-1,-,TRBV20-1,SASDRAYNEQF
TRBJ1-1,-,TRBV20-1,SAKSGGLNTEAF
TRBJ2-3,-,TRBV20-1,SARGPSGQTRLTDTQY
TRBJ2-7,TRBD1,TRBV20-1,SAPDRGNYEQY
TRBJ2-7,-,TRBV11-2,ASSLYRYEQY
TRBJ2-3,-,TRBV5-6,ASSGLLASTDTQY
TRBJ2-7,TRBD2,TRBV5-1,ASSGTSGQYSYEQY
TRBJ2-3,TRBD2,TRBV27,ASRPSTSGGAGDTQY